Listed below are T cell receptor beta chains from one sample, sequenced in a study of T cell changes during pregnancy in multiple sclerosis. Assay: immunoSEQ multiplex PCR; the TCRdb copy retains only in-frame clones and omits some. The sample carries about 46,000 clones, about 91% recorded once. The material sequenced was CD8+ T cells from peripheral blood mononuclear cells, taken after pregnancy. The source of these receptors is a female donor with multiple sclerosis, enrolled in a pregnancy study. Each CDR3 is given with its conserved first and last residue. Fields, in order: D gene, V gene, J gene, clone size, CDR3 protein, CDR3 DNA. A D gene is named only where the DNA matches it firmly. The size field is filled for only some rows; it gives once, few, many or a size class.

>NA|TRBV11-2|TRBJ1-2|NA
CASSSPGTPFGYTF
TGTGCCAGCAGCTCCCCCGGGACTCCTTTTGGCTACACCTTC
>TRBD2|TRBV4-3|TRBJ2-5|NA
CASSQGRGGAYETQYF
TGCGCCAGCAGCCAAGGCCGCGGGGGGGCGTATGAGACCCAGTACTTC
>TRBD1|TRBV15|TRBJ1-4|NA
CATSSEQGATNEKLFF
TGTGCCACCAGCAGTGAACAGGGGGCGACTAATGAAAAACTGTTTTTT
>NA|TRBV19|TRBJ1-2|NA
CASIPRAGSGYTF
TGTGCCAGTATCCCGAGGGCCGGTTCAGGCTACACCTTC
>NA|TRBV28|TRBJ1-1|once
CASSNGTYGLAEAFF
TGTGCCAGCAGTAACGGGACATATGGGCTCGCTGAAGCTTTCTTT
>NA|TRBV6-1|TRBJ1-2|NA
CASSVGTGLHGYTF
TGTGCCAGCAGCGTCGGGACTGGACTCCATGGCTACACCTTC
>TRBD1|TRBV4-2|TRBJ2-7|NA
CASSQVVGGQGAILGEQYF
TGTGCCAGCAGCCAAGTTGTTGGGGGACAGGGGGCCATCCTGGGCGAGCAGTACTTC
>TRBD2|TRBV7-8|TRBJ2-7|NA
CASSLTSGGSYEQYF
TGTGCCAGCAGCCTGACTAGCGGGGGAAGCTACGAGCAGTACTTC
>TRBD1|TRBV13|TRBJ2-7|NA
CASSSTGTGVYEQYF
TGTGCCAGCAGCTCTACCGGGACAGGGGTTTACGAGCAGTACTTC
>TRBD1|TRBV28|TRBJ1-5|NA
CASSRTGAMNQPQHF
TGTGCCAGCAGTAGGACAGGGGCCATGAATCAGCCCCAGCATTTT